The 27 T cell receptor beta chains presented below share a single source sample, sequenced in a study of cytomegalovirus exposure and HLA in healthy donors. Primers: 60 Vbeta forward and 13 Jbeta reverse. The data were produced by immunoSEQ multiplex PCR, yet TCRdb's version contains in-frame clones alone and is incomplete. This sample has about 89,000 clones, with 77% found just once. Sequenced sample: PBMCs. The receptors shown here come from a man aged 25 to 45 in good health and CMV-seronegative.

The chain carries TRBV7-9 and TRBJ1-2; 7 bases fit TRBD1. Germline CDR1 and CDR2: SEHNR and FQNEAQ (reference sequence). The CDR3 consists of 13 residues. The V gene end was trimmed by 5 bases and the J gene end by 4 bases; junction bases not matched to a gene: 4. The CDR3 nucleotides are TGTGCCAGCAGCGTGACAGGGAGCTATGGCTACACCTTC. Residues: CASSVTGSYGYTF.

This clone was seen just once. The V gene is TRBV10-2, the J gene TRBJ2-3; 10 bases agree with TRBD2. CDR1 and CDR2 (germline): WSHSY, SAAADI. The CDR3 consists of 15 residues. J gave up 3 bases and V 3 bases, and 3 bases lay outside the gene matches. The CDR3 coding sequence is TGCGCCAGCAGTGACCTAGCGGGAGCAACAGATACGCAGTATTTT. As protein: CASSDLAGATDTQYF.

This sequence joins TRBV10-1 and TRBJ1-4; D is undetermined. Germline V lookup: CDR1 WNHNN, CDR2 SYGVQD (reference sequence). The V gene lost 0 bases and the J gene lost 13 bases, with 12 bases spanning the gap. The CDR3 covers 13 residues. The CDR3 loop reads CASSESPGSRLFF. Here the CDR3 DNA reads TGCGCCAGCAGTGAGTCGCCGGGATCTAGACTGTTTTTT.

V usage is TRBV11-2 and J usage is TRBJ1-3; 7 nucleotides agree with TRBD1. Germline V CDR1 and CDR2: SGHAT, FQNNGV. There are 17 residues in the CDR3. Germline trimming cut 5 bases from V and 3 bases from J; bases unmatched to any gene: 13. CDR3 sequence: CASSARDSSIHGNTIYF. CDR3 nucleotide sequence: TGTGCCAGCAGCGCTAGGGACAGCTCTATCCATGGAAACACCATATATTTT.

The chain joins TRBV6-1 to TRBJ2-7; maybe TRBD2 (6 bases). Looked up from germline, CDR1 is MNHNS and CDR2 is SASEGT. Trimming pared 3 bases from V and 11 bases from J, leaving 17 bases between. This CDR3 comprises 13 residues. CDR3 DNA sequence: TGTGCCAGCAGTGACCGCCCGGAGGGTAGGGAGTACTTC. It translates to CASSDRPEGREYF.

V is TRBV4-3 and J is TRBJ2-1; 10 positions agree with TRBD1. The CDR3 has 16 residues. The V and J ends lost 2 bases and 8 bases, in that order; junction bases with no gene match: 9. The V gene's germline CDR1 is LGHNA and CDR2 YSLEER. For the CDR3, the DNA is TGCGCCAGCAGCCAAACCGGGACAGGGGAAGCGGATGAGCAGTTCTTC. Protein product: CASSQTGTGEADEQFF.

The chain has TRBV30 and TRBJ1-2; possibly TRBD1 for D (5 bases). This CDR3 is built from 13 residues. V lost 6 bases and J 2 bases, leaving 13 bases between the germline ends. Germline-derived CDR1 and CDR2 are GTSNPN and SVGIG (reference sequence). The CDR3: CACKNQGNYGYTF. Written as DNA, the CDR3 is TGTGCCTGTAAAAACCAGGGAAACTATGGCTACACCTTC.

About this clone itself: Other DNA variants within this sample encode the same CDR3. The chain combines TRBV18 with TRBJ1-2; no firm D call. This CDR3 is built from 13 residues. Germline V gene sequence: CDR1 KGHSH, CDR2 LQKENI. V gave up 2 bases and J gave up 4 bases, with 8 bases separating them. The CDR3 protein is CASSPDSAYGYTF. CDR3 nucleotides: TGTGCCAGCTCACCAGACTCTGCCTATGGCTACACCTTC.

The genes are TRBV11-2 and TRBJ2-3; 9 bases agree with TRBD2. Trimming at V came to 1 base and at J to 4 bases, leaving 6 bases not matched to a gene. Germline values: CDR1 SGHAT, CDR2 FQNNGV. There are 16 residues in the CDR3. The CDR3 protein is CASSLGAGGRADTQYF. The CDR3 DNA is TGTGCCAGCAGCTTAGGTGCGGGAGGGAGGGCAGATACGCAGTATTTT.

There are a few counts of this clone. This chain joins TRBV7-6 and TRBJ2-3; 13 nucleotides line up with TRBD2. CDR1 is SGHVS, CDR2 FNYEAQ, per germline. With 2 bases clipped from V and 2 bases from J, the junction kept 7 bases outside the gene matches. The CDR3 sequence is 18 residues long. This CDR3 reads CASSLILAGGPNTDTQYF. The CDR3 nucleotides are TGTGCCAGCAGCTTAATACTAGCGGGAGGGCCCAACACAGATACGCAGTATTTT.

V usage is TRBV11-2 and J usage is TRBJ2-3; D is uncertain. The CDR3 consists of 16 residues. Trimming removed 2 bases from V and 2 bases from J, with 14 bases in between. In germline, CDR1 is SGHAT, CDR2 FQNNGV. The CDR3 coding sequence is TGTGCCAGCAGCTTAATGACTTCCTTGTCCACAGATACGCAGTATTTT. The encoded protein is CASSLMTSLSTDTQYF.

The rearrangement links TRBV11-3 to TRBJ2-1; 10 bases align to TRBD2. The CDR3 runs 16 residues. CDR1 is SGHNT, CDR2 YENEEA, per germline. Trimming at V came to 1 base and at J to 2 bases, leaving 2 bases not matched to a gene. The CDR3 nucleotides are TGTGCCAGCAGCTTAGTTGGGACTAGCGCCTACAATGAGCAGTTCTTC. The encoded protein is CASSLVGTSAYNEQFF.

This clone was detected only once. This chain links TRBV5-4 with TRBJ2-7; TRBD1 agrees at 8 bases. CDR1 is SGHNT, CDR2 YYREEE, per germline (reference sequence). With V trimmed by 4 bases and J by 3 bases, 9 bases remained unmatched. The CDR3 runs to 15 residues. The CDR3: CASSPGRTGFYEQYF. CDR3 DNA sequence: TGTGCCAGCAGCCCGGGTAGGACAGGGTTCTACGAGCAGTACTTC.

The J gene is TRBJ1-5, the V gene TRBV2, with D tentatively TRBD1 (5 bases). V lost 11 bases and J lost 4, with 18 bases in between. The CDR3 length is 14 residues. Germline V gene lookup returns CDR1 SNHLY and CDR2 FYNNEI. CDR3 nucleotide sequence: TGTGCCTCCCGAACTGTGACAGTAAATCAGCCCCAGCATTTT. Translation gives CASRTVTVNQPQHF.

In this sample, this clone turned up a few times. Compared with germline, one end of the junction differs, possibly owing to a read error. The J gene is TRBJ1-2, the V gene TRBV10-3, with 9 positions matching TRBD1. Per germline, CDR1 ENHRY and CDR2 SYGVKD. CDR3 length: 17 residues. The CDR3 loop is CASSYLTGGGGGHGYTF. The DNA of the CDR3 is TGTGCCAGCAGTTACTTAACAGGGGGCGGAGGGGGGCATGGCTACACCTTC.

The chain employs TRBV5-1 and TRBJ1-1; no reliable D call. The V end was cut by 1 base, the J end by 4 bases, with 14 bases between. From germline, CDR1 is SGHRS and CDR2 YFSETQ. The CDR3 is 15 amino acids. The CDR3 reads CASSLSAAWSTEAFF. Here the CDR3 DNA reads TGCGCCAGCAGCTTGTCTGCAGCCTGGAGCACTGAAGCTTTCTTT. Full variable domain (rest looked up from reference TRBV5-1 and TRBJ1-1): KAGVTQTPRYLIKTRGQQVTLSCSPISGHRSVSWYQQTPGQGLQFLFEYFSETQRNKGNFPGRFSGRQFSNSRSEMNVSTLELGDSALYLCASSLSAAWSTEAFFGQGTRLTVV.

The chain joins TRBV7-2 to TRBJ2-3; D perhaps matches TRBD2 (7 bases). Germline V CDR1 and CDR2: SGHTA, FQGNSA. There are 16 residues in the CDR3. V lost 3 bases and J lost 7, with 20 bases in between. DNA for the CDR3: TGTGCCAGCAGCTTGGGGGGGACAAACTCAGTGAATACGCAGTATTTT. It codes for CASSLGGTNSVNTQYF.

The chain couples TRBV29-1 to TRBJ1-2; D may be TRBD1 (5 bases). This CDR3 comprises 13 residues. The germline V and J ends were trimmed by 7 bases and 3 bases, with 15 bases remaining between them. Germline V lookup: CDR1 SQVTM, CDR2 ANQGSEA. The DNA for the CDR3 is TGCAGCGCAAAGCAGGGCACGGACTATGGCTACACCTTC. This gives the protein CSAKQGTDYGYTF.

This rearrangement joins TRBV5-4 to TRBJ1-4; no definite D call. The CDR3 totals 13 residues. The V end lost 4 bases, the J end lost 6 bases, and 10 bases lay between the germline ends. Per the germline V gene, CDR1 is SGHNT and CDR2 is YYREEE (reference sequence). CDR3 protein: CASSPSIDEKLFF. For the CDR3, the DNA is TGTGCCAGCAGCCCTTCAATAGATGAAAAACTGTTTTTT. Full variable domain (missing parts from reference TRBV5-4 and TRBJ1-4): ETGVTQSPTHLIKTRGQQVTLRCSSQSGHNTVSWYQQALGQGPQFIFQYYREEENGRGNFPPRFSGLQFPNYSSELNVNALELDDSALYLCASSPSIDEKLFFGSGTQLSVL.

This chain links TRBV4-3 with TRBJ1-2, with TRBD1 matching over 7 bases. Per the germline V gene, CDR1 is LGHNA and CDR2 is YSLEER. V was pared by 4 bases and J by 14 bases, with 7 bases of the junction left unmatched. The CDR3 extends over 11 amino acids. CDR3 in DNA: TGCGCCAGCAGCCGAGACAGGGAACGAACCTTC. It encodes CASSRDRERTF.

The rearrangement links TRBV11-3 to TRBJ2-1; tentatively, D is TRBD2 (6 bases). Germline loops: CDR1 SGHNT, CDR2 YENEEA. The CDR3 is 16 amino acids. The V end lost 6 bases, the J end lost 3 bases, and 18 bases lay between the germline ends. The CDR3 loop is CASRALRRAYYNEQFF. The CDR3 region has the DNA TGTGCCAGCAGAGCTCTTCGGAGGGCCTACTACAATGAGCAGTTCTTC. Full variable domain (remainder filled in from reference TRBV11-3 and TRBJ2-1): EAGVVQSPRYKIIEKKQPVAFWCNPISGHNTLYWYLQNLGQGPELLIRYENEEAVDDSQLPKDRFSAERLKGVDSTLKIQPAELGDSAVYLCASRALRRAYYNEQFFGPGTRLTVL.

This clone was found a few times. The chain recombines TRBV7-2 with TRBJ2-3; possible D gene TRBD2, 5 bases. Per the germline V gene, CDR1 is SGHTA and CDR2 is FQGNSA. This CDR3 comprises 17 residues. Trimming took off 6 bases at V and 2 bases at J, with 21 bases between the two ends. The CDR3, as DNA: TGTGCCAGCAGTCCCCGGTTCGGTAGCGAGAACACAGATACGCAGTATTTT. Translated, it gives CASSPRFGSENTDTQYF.

The genes are TRBV6-1 and TRBJ1-2; 9 bases fit TRBD1. The CDR3 has 18 residues. CDR1 and CDR2 from the germline V gene are MNHNS and SASEGT. V lost 1 base to trimming and J lost 5 bases; unmatched junction nucleotides: 14. DNA of the CDR3: TGTGCCAGCAGTGAAGTTGCCCCACAGGGGGCGCTCCGGTATGGCTACACCTTC. Amino acids: CASSEVAPQGALRYGYTF.

V and J are TRBV7-7 and TRBJ2-5, with 7 bases fitting TRBD1. CDR1 and CDR2 from the germline V gene are SSHAT and FNYEAQ (reference sequence). Trimming took 4 bases from V and 2 from J; bases not matched to a gene: 7. The CDR3 spans 15 residues. CDR3 residues: CASSSRQGPQETQYF. CDR3 in DNA: TGTGCCAGCAGCTCCAGACAGGGACCACAAGAGACCCAGTACTTC.

Only a few counts were recorded for this clone. As DNA, the CDR3 is TGTGCCAGCAGCGTAGCTCTAGCCACTGAAGCTTTCTTT. Protein: CASSVALATEAFF. The chain joins TRBV9 to TRBJ1-1, with D hard to call. Germline loops: CDR1 SGDLS, CDR2 YYNGEE. The CDR3 extends over 13 amino acids. With 0 bases removed from V and 4 bases from J, the gap between germline ends came to 7 bases.

This clone was seen just once. V gene TRBV4-3 combines with J gene TRBJ1-4, with a possible D match to TRBD1 (5 bases). V was cut by 6 bases and J by 6 bases, with 17 bases left in between. The V gene's germline CDR1 is LGHNA and CDR2 YSLEER. The CDR3 loop spans 15 amino acids. The CDR3 reads CASRQKVGDYEKLFF. In DNA, the CDR3 is TGCGCCAGCAGACAAAAGGTCGGGGACTATGAAAAACTGTTTTTT.

The rearrangement links TRBV7-2 to TRBJ2-7, with 10 bases lining up with TRBD1. J was trimmed by 3 bases and V by 4 bases; bases with no gene match: 3. CDR1 and CDR2 (germline): SGHTA, FQGNSA. This CDR3 spans 14 amino acids. CDR3 in DNA: TGTGCCAGCAGCTCCTGGGACAGGGGCTACGAGCAGTACTTC. It translates to CASSSWDRGYEQYF.